The present TCR beta chain was sequenced within a study of cytomegalovirus exposure and HLA in healthy donors. For the study at large: Of all 400 or so donors who were genotyped, 80% to 85% belonged to the Caucasian-associated ancestry cluster.

Germline assignment: CDR1 SEHNR and CDR2 FQNEAQ (reference sequence). This CDR3 is 14 amino acids long. The ends were cut back, 5 bases at V and 2 bases at J, with 12 bases in the middle. Regarding this clone: Its antigen is still unknown.

Findings of the study overall: The study designated 150 or so TCR beta chains cytomegalovirus-associated. Sequencing probably produced one cluster of sequence variants that were highly shared. Compared with the roughly 700-donor mean, an Asian-associated ancestry cluster reportedly had fewer N-insertions, according to a later analysis.

The primer mix had 60 Vbeta and 13 Jbeta primers. Here immunoSEQ multiplex PCR was the method, and the copy in TCRdb shows in-frame clones only, minus some. Of about 160,000 clones listed, almost 85% are singletons. This TCR was recovered from a man aged 25-40 years in good health and CMV-seronegative. The source material was PBMCs. The rearrangement uses TRBV7-9 and TRBJ2-5; tentatively, D is TRBD1 (6 bases). CDR3 loop: CASSRRTAQETQYF. The CDR3 nucleotides read TGTGCCAGCAGCCGTCGGACAGCACAAGAGACCCAGTACTTC.